This TCR beta chain was identified during a study of shared clonotypes between healthy human individuals. Sorted subsets were amplified in replicate PCRs using around 0.2 ug DNA, 25,000 to 30,000 T cell genomes. This table comes from immunoSEQ multiplex PCR, and its TCRdb copy is limited to in-frame clones, with some not included. Seen here are some 2,500,000 clones, approximately 90% observed once, and the top ten hold 0.37%. As for this clone: The antigen is unknown.

Study-wide points: A handful of donors had about 5% of their naive CD4 clonotypes in common. Inspection by rarefaction showed sorted-subset sequencing to be incomplete despite large depth.

This CDR3 has 13 amino acids. Germline loops: CDR1 LGHNA, CDR2 YNFKEQ. V was clipped by 6 bases and J by 8 bases, with 14 bases between them. The gene calls are TRBV4-2 and TRBJ2-1; D might be TRBD1 (5 bases). The sequence was collected from a man aged 18 to 35 in good health. Some clones in this sample may be carry-over from other donors' samples. Sequenced sample: naive CD4+ T cells from PBMCs. Subset of the sample: CD45RA+ positively selected. The CDR3 bases are TGTGCCAGCAGGATTTCTGGCAGGGATGAGCAGTTCTTC. Its translation is CASRISGRDEQFF.